The subject of this entry is one T cell receptor (beta chain). Its antigen is not known. The data stem from a study of blood T cells in healthy people across ages. Study observations and caveats: Long-lived donors had more naive CD4+ cells and higher diversity than aged donors.

Primed by a sample-barcoded 5' primer and a J-beta primer mix, a second PCR proceeded for about 6 to 11 cycles. One entry per CDR3 protein, called by TCRdb with MiXCR from the 5' RACE reads. The sample carries around 800,000 distinct CDR3 sequences, 60% to 80% recorded once. With V trimmed by 2 bases and J by 4 bases, 9 bases remained unmatched. The CDR3 consists of 16 residues. Germline V gene sequence: CDR1 SGHNT, CDR2 YYREEE (reference sequence). The sequence was obtained from a man in his thirties or forties in good health. Sample: blood. This chain uses TRBV5-4 with TRBJ1-2; 9 bases match TRBD1. The CDR3, as DNA: TGTGCCAGCAGCTTCAGCGGACAGGGGAGGGCCTATGGCTACACCTTC. This sequence encodes CASSFSGQGRAYGYTF.